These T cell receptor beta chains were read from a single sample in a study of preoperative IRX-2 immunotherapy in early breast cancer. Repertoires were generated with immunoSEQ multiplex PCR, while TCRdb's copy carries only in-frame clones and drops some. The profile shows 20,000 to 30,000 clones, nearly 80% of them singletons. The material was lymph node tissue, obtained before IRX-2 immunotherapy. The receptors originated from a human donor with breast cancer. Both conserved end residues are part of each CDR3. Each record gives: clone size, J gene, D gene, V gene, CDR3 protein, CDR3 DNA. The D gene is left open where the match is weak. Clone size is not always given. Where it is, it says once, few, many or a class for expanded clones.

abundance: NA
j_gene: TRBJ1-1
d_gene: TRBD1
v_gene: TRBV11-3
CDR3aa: CASSSWTGRGGTEAFF
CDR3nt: TGTGCCAGCAGCTCCTGGACAGGTCGGGGCGGCACTGAAGCTTTCTTT

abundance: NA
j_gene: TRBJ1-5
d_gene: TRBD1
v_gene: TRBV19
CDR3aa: CASSIRQGASNQPQHF
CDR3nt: TGTGCCAGTAGTATCCGACAGGGGGCGAGCAATCAGCCCCAGCATTTT

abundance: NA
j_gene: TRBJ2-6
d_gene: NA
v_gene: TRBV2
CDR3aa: CANTLVGANVLTF
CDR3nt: TGTGCCAACACACTAGTAGGGGCCAACGTCCTGACTTTC

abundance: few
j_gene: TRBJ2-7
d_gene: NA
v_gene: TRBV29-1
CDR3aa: CSVEDWRGEQYF
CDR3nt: TGCAGCGTTGAAGACTGGCGCGGGGAGCAGTACTTC

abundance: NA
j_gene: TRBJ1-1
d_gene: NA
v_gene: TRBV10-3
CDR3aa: CAISEVTAYGDTEAFF
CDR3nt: TGTGCCATCAGTGAGGTGACCGCTTACGGGGACACTGAAGCTTTCTTT

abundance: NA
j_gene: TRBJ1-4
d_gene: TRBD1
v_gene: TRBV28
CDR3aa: CASSKPRLRGRGEKLFF
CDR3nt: TGTGCCAGCAGTAAACCCCGCCTCAGGGGGAGAGGGGAAAAACTGTTTTTT

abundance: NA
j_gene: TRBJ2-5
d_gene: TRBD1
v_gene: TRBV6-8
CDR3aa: CASSYLGLQGAQETQYF
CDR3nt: TGTGCCAGCAGTTACTTGGGCCTACAGGGGGCCCAAGAGACCCAGTACTTC

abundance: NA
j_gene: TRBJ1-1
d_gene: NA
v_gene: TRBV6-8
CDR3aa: CASSEAGHHVAFF
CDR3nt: TGTGCCAGCAGTGAGGCCGGACACCACGTAGCTTTCTTT

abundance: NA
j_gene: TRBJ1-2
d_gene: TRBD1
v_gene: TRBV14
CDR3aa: CASSPRQGGGYTF
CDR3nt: TGTGCCAGCAGCCCTCGACAGGGGGGTGGCTACACCTTC

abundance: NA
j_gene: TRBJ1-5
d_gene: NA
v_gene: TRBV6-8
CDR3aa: CASSPLSGDTRLDQPQHF
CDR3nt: TGTGCCAGCAGCCCCCTATCAGGGGACACCCGCCTTGATCAGCCCCAGCATTTT

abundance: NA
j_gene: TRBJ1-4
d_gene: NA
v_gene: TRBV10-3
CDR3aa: CAISEPEGGHNEKLFF
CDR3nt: TGTGCCATCAGTGAGCCCGAAGGAGGGCACAATGAAAAACTGTTTTTT

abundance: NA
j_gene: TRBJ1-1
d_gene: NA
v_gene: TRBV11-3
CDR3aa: CASSLVGRRTGNTEAFF
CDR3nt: TGTGCCAGCAGCTTGGTCGGCAGGCGTACGGGAAACACTGAAGCTTTCTTT

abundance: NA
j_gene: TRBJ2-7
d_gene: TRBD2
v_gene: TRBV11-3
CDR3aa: CASSRTSGGYEQYF
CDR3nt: TGTGCCAGCAGCCGGACTAGCGGGGGGTACGAGCAGTACTTC